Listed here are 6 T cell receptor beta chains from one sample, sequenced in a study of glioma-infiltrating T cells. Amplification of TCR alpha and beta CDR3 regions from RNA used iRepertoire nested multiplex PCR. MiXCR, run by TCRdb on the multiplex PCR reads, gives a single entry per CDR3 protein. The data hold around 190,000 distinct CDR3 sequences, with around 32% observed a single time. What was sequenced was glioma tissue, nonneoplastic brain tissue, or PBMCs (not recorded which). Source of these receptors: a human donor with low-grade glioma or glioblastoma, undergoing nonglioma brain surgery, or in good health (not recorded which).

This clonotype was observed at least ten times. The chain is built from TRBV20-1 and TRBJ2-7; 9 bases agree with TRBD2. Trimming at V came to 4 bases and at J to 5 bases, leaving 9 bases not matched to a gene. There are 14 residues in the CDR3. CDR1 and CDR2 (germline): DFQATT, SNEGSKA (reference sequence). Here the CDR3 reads CSATGTSYQDEQYF. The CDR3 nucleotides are TGCAGTGCTACCGGGACTAGCTATCAGGACGAGCAGTACTTC.

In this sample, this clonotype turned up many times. The CDR3 DNA reads as TGTGCCAGTAGTAATTTCAATGAGCAGTTCTTC. Its protein product is CASSNFNEQFF. The chain couples TRBV19 to TRBJ2-1; D ambiguous. This CDR3 spans 11 amino acids. V was shortened by 4 bases and J by 6 bases, with 4 bases between the two germline ends. Germline V gene data show CDR1 as LNHDA and CDR2 as SQIVND (reference sequence).

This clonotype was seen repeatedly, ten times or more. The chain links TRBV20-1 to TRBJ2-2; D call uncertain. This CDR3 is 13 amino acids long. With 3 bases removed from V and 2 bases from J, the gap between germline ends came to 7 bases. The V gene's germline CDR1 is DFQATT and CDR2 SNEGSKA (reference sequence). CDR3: CSARHYNTGELFF. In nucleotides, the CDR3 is TGCAGTGCTAGGCATTATAACACCGGGGAGCTGTTTTTT.

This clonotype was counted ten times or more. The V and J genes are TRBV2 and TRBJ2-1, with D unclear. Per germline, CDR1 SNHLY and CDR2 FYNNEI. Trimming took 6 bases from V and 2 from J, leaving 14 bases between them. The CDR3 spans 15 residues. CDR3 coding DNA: TGTGCCAGCAGCGCCACTACCCAGGCCTACAATGAGCAGTTCTTC. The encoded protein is CASSATTQAYNEQFF. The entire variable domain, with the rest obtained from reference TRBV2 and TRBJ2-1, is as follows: EPEVTQTPSHQVTQMGQEVILRCVPISNHLYFYWYRQILGQKVEFLVSFYNNEISEKSEIFDDQFSVERPDGSNFTLKIRSTKLEDSAMYFCASSATTQAYNEQFFGPGTRLTVL.

The CDR3 DNA reads TGTGCCTGGAGCGGGGGGGGAGGCGGAATAGCCCAGCATTTT. Translation gives CAWSGGGGGIAQHF. V and J are TRBV30 and TRBJ1-5; possibly TRBD1 for D (5 bases). V lost 3 bases, J lost 11 bases, and 20 bases lay in between. Germline CDR1 GTSNPN, CDR2 SVGIG (reference sequence). CDR3 length: 14 residues.

The CDR3 region is CASSRIPLAGSETQYF. CDR3 DNA sequence: TGTGCCAGCAGTCGAATCCCACTAGCGGGATCAGAGACCCAGTACTTC. V usage is TRBV2 and J usage is TRBJ2-5, with 10 nucleotides matching TRBD2. CDR1 is SNHLY and CDR2 is FYNNEI in the germline V gene. This CDR3 is 16 amino acids long. Unmatched junction bases numbered 10, after V lost 5 bases and J lost 4 bases.